This entry lists 9 T cell receptor beta chains sequenced from one sample in a study of shared clonotypes between healthy human individuals. Naive CD8 cells, CD45RO-negative and positively selected for CCR7, excluded terminally differentiated effector memory CD45RA+ cells. The protocol was immunoSEQ multiplex PCR, while the TCRdb copy is restricted to in-frame clones and leaves out a portion. The data hold roughly 1,800,000 clones, with about 95% observed a single time. The sample comprised naive CD8+ T cells sorted from blood. The receptor source for this set is a man aged 18 to 30 in good health.

V usage is TRBV29-1 and J usage is TRBJ2-7, with 11 bases identical to TRBD2. The CDR3 extends over 13 amino acids. The germline gives CDR1 SQVTM, CDR2 ANQGSEA. Trimming at V came to 7 bases and at J to 4 bases, leaving 6 bases not matched to a gene. In nucleotides, the CDR3 is TGCAGCGCCTCACTAGCGGGAGTGTACGAGCAGTACTTC. Translating gives CSASLAGVYEQYF.

The chain is built from TRBV10-2 and TRBJ1-5; the match to TRBD1 covers 7 bases. The germline CDR1 and CDR2 sequences are WSHSY and SAAADI. The V segment lost 9 bases and the J segment 3 bases; nucleotides outside the gene matches: 5. This CDR3 has 13 amino acids. CDR3 in DNA: TGCGCCAGTGGGGGACAGTCCAATCAGCCCCAGCATTTT. Translation: CASGGQSNQPQHF.

CDR3 nucleotide sequence: TGTGCCAGCAGTCCAGGGGTAGTTACTAATGAAAAACTGTTTTTT. It yields the protein CASSPGVVTNEKLFF. The chain employs TRBV2 and TRBJ1-4; possibly TRBD1 for D (6 bases). V lost 5 bases and J 2 bases, leaving 12 bases between the germline ends. CDR1 is SNHLY and CDR2 is FYNNEI in the germline V gene. The CDR3 is 15 amino acids.

The chain is built from TRBV11-2 and TRBJ2-3, with TRBD2 as a possible D gene (5 bases). Germline assignment: CDR1 SGHAT and CDR2 FQNNGV. V was clipped by 0 bases and J by 4 bases, with 17 bases between them. The CDR3 covers 17 residues. The CDR3 region has the DNA TGTGCCAGCAGCTTAGATAAAGAGCTAGAGGGCCCAGATACGCAGTATTTT. This translates into CASSLDKELEGPDTQYF.

The chain has TRBV30 and TRBJ1-6, with D possibly matching TRBD1 (5 bases). The germline V and J ends were trimmed by 2 bases and 8 bases, with 25 bases remaining between them. The CDR3 is 18 residues long. The V gene's germline CDR1 is GTSNPN and CDR2 SVGIG (reference sequence). CDR3 protein: CAWSPGQSGGLYYSPLHF. The CDR3 nucleotides are TGTGCCTGGAGTCCCGGCCAATCTGGGGGTTTATACTATTCACCCCTCCACTTT.

The chain is built from TRBV4-3 and TRBJ2-1; D call uncertain. V gave up 4 bases and J gave up 8 bases, with 12 bases separating them. This CDR3 is built from 13 residues. Per germline, CDR1 LGHNA and CDR2 YSLEER. The CDR3 DNA sequence: TGCGCCAGCAGCCGCCTTTGGCCCCATGAGCAGTTCTTC. It specifies CASSRLWPHEQFF.

This sequence joins TRBV5-6 and TRBJ1-2; TRBD1 matches at 10 bases. Germline lookup yields CDR1 SGHDT and CDR2 YYEEEE. The ends lost 2 bases at V and 3 bases at J; junction bases unmatched: 10. This CDR3 spans 17 amino acids. The DNA for the CDR3 is TGTGCCAGCAGCTTCCGGGACAGGGGCCCTTCCTACTATGGCTACACCTTC. Amino acids: CASSFRDRGPSYYGYTF.

This clone was seen only once. This sequence joins TRBV5-1 and TRBJ2-7; possibly TRBD2 for D (6 bases). From germline, CDR1 is SGHRS and CDR2 YFSETQ. This CDR3 has 13 amino acids. V lost 4 bases and J lost 4, with 12 bases in between. CDR3 protein: CASSGGLTYEQYF. The CDR3 coding sequence is TGCGCCAGCAGCGGGGGACTCACTTACGAGCAGTACTTC.

The rearrangement joins TRBV5-1 to TRBJ1-1; TRBD1 agrees at 9 bases. V was clipped by 4 bases and J by 6 bases; unmatched bases: 10. The length of the CDR3 is 15 residues. Germline CDR1 and CDR2: SGHRS and YFSETQ. This CDR3 is CASSDGQGINPEAFF. The CDR3 coding sequence is TGCGCCAGCAGCGACGGACAGGGGATTAACCCTGAAGCTTTCTTT.